This T cell receptor beta chain was sequenced in a study of blood T cell repertoires in COVID-19. Study-wide context: T cells, B-cell-depleted T cells, or PBMCs supplied cDNA or gDNA.

The CDR3 has 16 amino acids. V dropped 0 bases and J dropped 6; count of bases not matched to a gene: 6. Germline V gene sequence: CDR1 LGHNA, CDR2 YNFKEQ. Methods used by the authors: Reference gene primer amplification gave estimated nucleated cell counts. Measured with immunoSEQ multiplex PCR; TCRdb has only the in-frame clones, and not every one. V and J calls and clone size are those listed in that table; D and trimming were worked out from the DNA. The sample lists tens of thousands of clones; roughly 87% were seen once. The source is a male donor with acute or convalescent COVID-19. The V gene is TRBV4-2, the J gene TRBJ2-1, with 9 bases that match TRBD2. The specimen sequenced was peripheral blood. The CDR3 coding sequence is TGTGCCAGCAGCCAAGAGGGGGATAGCGGGGGCAATGAGCAGTTCTTC. Translating it yields CASSQEGDSGGNEQFF.